This is a list of T cell receptor beta chains from one sample in a study of tumor-infiltrating lymphocytes in localized non-small cell lung cancer. Assay: immunoSEQ multiplex PCR; the TCRdb copy retains only in-frame clones and omits some. This table holds about 13,000 clones, approximately 70% found once. Source material: lung tumor tissue. The source is a human donor with non-small cell lung cancer. CDR3s include the opening cysteine and the closing phenylalanine or tryptophan. The D gene is left open where the match is weak. A clone size is listed for some rows: how often the clone was seen (once, few, many), or a class if it is expanded.

v_gene	j_gene	d_gene	abundance	CDR3nt	CDR3aa
TRBV11-3	TRBJ2-7	TRBD1	few	TGTGCCAGCAGCGACCGGGACAGGGGGCACGAGCAGTACTTC	CASSDRDRGHEQYF
TRBV7-9	TRBJ2-3	.	.	TGTGCCAGCATCCCACCGGGGAACGAAGACACAGATACGCAGTATTTT	CASIPPGNEDTDTQYF
TRBV28	TRBJ2-7	TRBD1	.	TGTGCCAGCACCAACTGGGCAGGGGGATCCTACGAGCAGTACTTC	CASTNWAGGSYEQYF
TRBV7-9	TRBJ2-5	.	.	TGTGCCAGCAGCACCGTTGGGGAGACCCAGTACTTC	CASSTVGETQYF
TRBV30	TRBJ2-3	.	.	TGTGCCTGGAGTGTCCCGAGGGGGTTGGGCACAGATACGCAGTATTTT	CAWSVPRGLGTDTQYF
TRBV29-1	TRBJ1-4	.	.	TGCAGCGCGCTCCTAACGACTAATGAAAAACTGTTTTTT	CSALLTTNEKLFF
TRBV9	TRBJ1-3	.	few	TGTGCCAGCAGCGTAGATCCAGGGACCTCTGGAAACACCATATATTTT	CASSVDPGTSGNTIYF
TRBV6-6	TRBJ1-4	TRBD1	few	TGTGCCAGCAGTTCTTCCGGGACAGGGGGAGAAAAACTGTTTTTT	CASSSSGTGGEKLFF
TRBV7-9	TRBJ2-7	.	.	TGTGCCAGCAGCCTTAGATCCGAGCAGTACTTC	CASSLRSEQYF
TRBV5-4	TRBJ2-1	.	medium-sized	TGTGCCAGCAGCTTCACGGGAGCCCTCTTCTTC	CASSFTGALFF
TRBV4-2	TRBJ1-2	.	.	TGTGCCAGCAGCCAAGGGGGGCGCCGAGACTATGGCTACACCTTC	CASSQGGRRDYGYTF
TRBV19	TRBJ1-5	.	few	TGTGCCAGTAGTATTTACGGGAACCTCGGCAATCAGCCCCAGCATTTT	CASSIYGNLGNQPQHF
TRBV7-2	TRBJ2-1	.	.	TGTGCCAGCAGCTCCCGTAAGCGGGCCACCTACAATGAGCAGTTCTTC	CASSSRKRATYNEQFF
TRBV19	TRBJ2-7	TRBD1	.	TGTGCCAGCCGGGGGACAGGGGCACGCGAGCAGTACTTC	CASRGTGAREQYF
TRBV12-5	TRBJ1-5	TRBD1	few	TGTGCTAGTGGCCAGACAGGGTGGTTGCAGCCCCAGCATTTT	CASGQTGWLQPQHF
TRBV2	TRBJ1-2	TRBD1	few	TGTGCCAGCAGTGGACGACAGGGAGGTATTGGCTACACCTTC	CASSGRQGGIGYTF
TRBV10-3	TRBJ2-1	.	.	TGTGCCATCAGTGAGAATTGGGGGGCGGGGGAGCAGTTCTTC	CAISENWGAGEQFF
TRBV4-1	TRBJ2-1	.	.	TGCGCCAGCAGCCAAGACGCTAGCAATGAGCAGTTCTTC	CASSQDASNEQFF
TRBV7-2	TRBJ2-1	TRBD2	.	TGTGCCAGCAGCTTATCTCTAGCGGTCAGCTACAATGAGCAGTTCTTC	CASSLSLAVSYNEQFF
TRBV10-2	TRBJ1-1	TRBD1	few	TGCGCCATCAGTCCCGGGACAGGGGATACTGAAGCTTTCTTT	CAISPGTGDTEAFF
TRBV19	TRBJ1-6	.	few	TGTGCCAGTAGTTCGTCTCCCGGACATTATAATTCACCCCTCCACTTT	CASSSSPGHYNSPLHF
TRBV9	TRBJ2-2	.	.	TGTGCCAGCAGCGTAGGGGGGCGCGGGACCGGGGAGCTGTTTTTT	CASSVGGRGTGELFF
TRBV7-9	TRBJ1-6	.	few	TGTGCCAGCAGCTGGGGGGGGGATTCACCCCTCCACTTT	CASSWGGDSPLHF
TRBV14	TRBJ2-2	.	.	TGTGCCAGCAGCCGAACCGGGACGGGGAACACCGGGGAGCTGTTTTTT	CASSRTGTGNTGELFF
TRBV7-2	TRBJ2-4	TRBD2	.	TGTGCCAGTTCAGCGGGGGGGCAGAACATTCAGTACTTC	CASSAGGQNIQYF
TRBV19	TRBJ2-1	.	.	TGTGCCAGTAGTCTAATCAACAGGGACGGGAAGTTCTTC	CASSLINRDGKFF
TRBV6-5	TRBJ1-3	TRBD1	.	TGTGCCAGCAGTTACGGGCAAGGGGGCGCGGGAAACACCATATATTTT	CASSYGQGGAGNTIYF
TRBV30	TRBJ1-3	TRBD1	few	TGTGCCTCCGGACAGGGAGCTGGAAACACCATATATTTT	CASGQGAGNTIYF
TRBV7-9	TRBJ2-3	.	.	TGTGCCAGCAGCCCCGCGTTGGGAGGATCCACAGATACGCAATATTTT	CASSPALGGSTDTQYF
TRBV6-5	TRBJ2-2	.	.	TGTGCCAGCAGTTTCGGGACCCGAGGGAACACCGGGGAGCTGTTTTTT	CASSFGTRGNTGELFF
TRBV27	TRBJ1-1	.	.	TGTGCCAGCAGTTTTGGGCTTGTTTCGGTGAACACTGAAGCTTTCTTT	CASSFGLVSVNTEAFF
TRBV2	TRBJ2-1	TRBD1	few	TGTGCCAGCAGTGCCGGACAGGGATATAACAATGAGCAGTTCTTC	CASSAGQGYNNEQFF
TRBV11-2	TRBJ2-5	.	.	TGTGCCAGCAGCTTTAGCAGGGAAGAGACCCAGTACTTC	CASSFSREETQYF
TRBV13	TRBJ2-3	TRBD2	.	TGTGCCAGCAGTTTGCTAGCGGGAGGGCCGGGCACAGATACGCAGTATTTT	CASSLLAGGPGTDTQYF
TRBV5-5	TRBJ1-1	.	.	TGTGCCAGCAGCTTGGACAGGGAAGCGATGAGTACTGAAGCTTTCTTT	CASSLDREAMSTEAFF
TRBV13	TRBJ2-7	.	few	TGTGCCAGCAGCTTAGGCGGATCAGTACGGACCTACGAGCAGTACTTC	CASSLGGSVRTYEQYF
TRBV5-6	TRBJ1-4	TRBD1	.	TGTGCCAGCAGCTCCAACAGGGGTCTTAATGAAAAACTGTTTTTT	CASSSNRGLNEKLFF